Listed below are T cell receptor beta chains from one sample, sequenced in a study of OX40 agonist ivuxolimab in advanced cancers. Using immunoSEQ multiplex PCR, the repertoire was profiled, and TCRdb retains in-frame clones only, with some absent. The repertoire includes some 17,000 clones, around 77% of them detected once, and around 24% sits in the top ten. The sample was CD4+ or CD8+ T cells sorted from blood, taken in a trial of the OX40 agonist ivuxolimab. Receptors originate from an adult with an advanced solid tumor such as melanoma, head and neck, liver or kidney cancer. CDR3s include the opening cysteine and the closing phenylalanine or tryptophan. Each record gives: D gene, V gene, J gene, clone size, CDR3 DNA, CDR3 protein. A D gene is named only where the DNA matches it firmly. Only part of the rows carry a size: once, few, many, or a class if the clone is expanded.

.	TRBV7-8	TRBJ2-7	.	TGTGCCAGCAGCTTTGGGGGCGGGAGCACCTACGAGCAGTACTTC	CASSFGGGSTYEQYF
.	TRBV11-2	TRBJ2-1	.	TGTGCCAGCAGCTTAGAGGTGCCAGGTAAAATGAAGAATGAGCAGTTCTTC	CASSLEVPGKMKNEQFF
.	TRBV6-5	TRBJ2-7	few	TGTGCCAGCAGCCCCGACTTGGTCTACGAGCAGTACTTC	CASSPDLVYEQYF
.	TRBV18	TRBJ2-7	.	TGTGCCAGCTCATCCACCGATGTAGGGGAGCGGAAGGACGAGCAGTACTTC	CASSSTDVGERKDEQYF
.	TRBV27	TRBJ2-2	.	TGTGCCAGCAGTTTGAGGTCCGGGGAGCTGTTTTTT	CASSLRSGELFF
TRBD1	TRBV15	TRBJ1-2	.	TGTGCCACCAGCAGAGCATCCGGGACAGGGGGGTATGGCTACACCTTC	CATSRASGTGGYGYTF
.	TRBV6-6	TRBJ1-4	.	TGTGCCAGCAGTAGCCTGCGAAGGGCAACTAATGAAAAACTGTTTTTT	CASSSLRRATNEKLFF
.	TRBV9	TRBJ2-1	.	TGTGCCAGCAGCGTAGCCCGTGCTTCCAATGAGCAGTTCTTC	CASSVARASNEQFF
.	TRBV7-3	TRBJ2-2	.	TGTGCCAGCAGCTCAGGTTCCGGGGAGCTGTTTTTT	CASSSGSGELFF
TRBD2	TRBV6-4	TRBJ2-2	.	TGTGCCAGCAGTGACCCCGGGGGGGCGCGCACCGGGGAGCTGTTTTTT	CASSDPGGARTGELFF
.	TRBV2	TRBJ2-5	.	TGTGCCAGCAGTGAACGGGGGGCCGGAGAGACCCAGTACTTC	CASSERGAGETQYF
TRBD1	TRBV29-1	TRBJ2-7	.	TGCAGCGTTGAAGGCGGACAGGGGGTGCGATACGAGCAGTACTTC	CSVEGGQGVRYEQYF
TRBD2	TRBV2	TRBJ2-1	.	TGTGCCAGCAGGGGACTAGCAGGCTATGAGCAGTTCTTC	CASRGLAGYEQFF
TRBD1	TRBV6-6	TRBJ1-2	.	TGTGCCAGCAGCGCCGGGACAGTTGGCTACACCTTC	CASSAGTVGYTF
.	TRBV19	TRBJ2-3	.	TGTGCCAGTAGTATCTGGGGCTCAGATACGCAGTATTTT	CASSIWGSDTQYF
TRBD2	TRBV5-4	TRBJ2-7	.	TGTGCCAGCAGTCCCACTAGCGGACAAGTCGAGCAGTACTTC	CASSPTSGQVEQYF
TRBD2	TRBV5-5	TRBJ2-1	.	TGTGCCAGCACCCTACTAGCGGGCGGAAACAATGAGCAGTTCTTC	CASTLLAGGNNEQFF
.	TRBV19	TRBJ2-7	.	TGTGCCAGTAGTACCCGTACGGGGCCATCCTACGAGCAGTACTTC	CASSTRTGPSYEQYF
.	TRBV6-5	TRBJ2-3	.	TGTGCCAGCAGTTATAACGGGCGGGCAGATACGCAGTATTTT	CASSYNGRADTQYF
.	TRBV6-1	TRBJ2-5	.	TGTGCCAGCAAGGGGGGGATTGAGACCCAGTACTTC	CASKGGIETQYF
.	TRBV18	TRBJ1-2	.	TGTGCCAGCTCACCAGACAGGTCCTATGGCTACACCTTC	CASSPDRSYGYTF
TRBD1	TRBV16	TRBJ2-7	.	TGTGCCAGCAGCCACGGGACAGGGGAAATCGAGCAGTACTTC	CASSHGTGEIEQYF
.	TRBV4-1	TRBJ1-4	medium-sized	TGCGCCAGCATCTTCAAGGGACGGTATTTTAATGAAAAACTGTTTTTT	CASIFKGRYFNEKLFF
.	TRBV6-1	TRBJ2-7	.	TGTGCCAGCAGTGGCACAGGGTGGGATCACGAGCAGTACTTC	CASSGTGWDHEQYF
.	TRBV7-8	TRBJ2-7	.	TGTGCCAGCAGCTTAGGCGGCATGCTTTCCTGGCAGTACTTC	CASSLGGMLSWQYF
.	TRBV13	TRBJ2-7	.	TGTGCCAGCACGTCCAGACAGGCCCGCTACGAGCAGTACTTC	CASTSRQARYEQYF
.	TRBV27	TRBJ1-1	.	TGTGCCAGCATGGTGGGGGTCTCTGACACTGAAGCTTTCTTT	CASMVGVSDTEAFF
TRBD1	TRBV7-9	TRBJ2-7	.	TGTGCCAGCAGCTTAGGTAGCACAGGGGAAACCTACGAGCAGTACTTC	CASSLGSTGETYEQYF
TRBD1	TRBV5-4	TRBJ2-5	.	TGTGCCAGCAGCCCGGACAGGCCAACGGAGACCCAGTACTTC	CASSPDRPTETQYF
.	TRBV5-1	TRBJ1-1	.	TGCGCCAGCAGCTTGGGTAGTCGCCAGGGCACTGAAGCTTTCTTT	CASSLGSRQGTEAFF
.	TRBV5-5	TRBJ2-7	.	TGTGCCAGCAGCTTCGTCGCAGGGATTAACTCCTACGAGCAGTACTTC	CASSFVAGINSYEQYF
TRBD1	TRBV2	TRBJ1-2	.	TGTGCCAGCACCGGACTTGACAGGGACTATGGCTACACCTTC	CASTGLDRDYGYTF
.	TRBV7-2	TRBJ2-7	.	TGTGCCAGCAGCCCGACCATCGGCTACGAGCAGTACTTC	CASSPTIGYEQYF
.	TRBV10-1	TRBJ1-1	.	TGCGCCAGCAGTGATGGGTGGAACACTGAAGCTTTCTTT	CASSDGWNTEAFF
.	TRBV14	TRBJ1-2	few	TGTGCCAGCAGCCCTGGGGACACCGGCTACACCTTC	CASSPGDTGYTF
TRBD2	TRBV6-5	TRBJ2-3	.	TGTGCCAGCAGTTCCCTGGCGGGGGTGGGCACAGATACGCAGTATTTT	CASSSLAGVGTDTQYF
TRBD2	TRBV27	TRBJ2-5	few	TGTGCCAGCAGTAATCTAGCGGGGGGCAAAGAGACCCAGTACTTC	CASSNLAGGKETQYF
TRBD1	TRBV4-1	TRBJ2-7	.	TGCGCCAGCAGCCAAGACGCAGGGGGCGATTCTGACGAGCAGTACTTC	CASSQDAGGDSDEQYF
.	TRBV7-9	TRBJ2-5	.	TGTGCCAGCAGCCCCACGTTCAGCCAAGAGACCCAGTACTTC	CASSPTFSQETQYF
TRBD2	TRBV5-4	TRBJ2-5	.	TGTGCCAGCAGCTTGGGACTAGCGCCATATACCGAGGAGACCCAGTACTTC	CASSLGLAPYTEETQYF